This T cell receptor beta chain was sequenced for a study of somatic mutations in cytotoxic T cells in rheumatoid arthritis. Each population, CD4+ and CD8+ cells, was isolated by positive magnetic bead selection and checked for purity by flow cytometry. TCRdb's copy holds only in-frame clones and misses some; the assay was immunoSEQ multiplex PCR. This sample has around 16,000 clones; roughly 73% occur once, and the top ten carry roughly 22%. Looked up from germline, CDR1 is SGHTA and CDR2 is FQGNSA. This CDR3 comprises 14 residues. The V gene lost 1 base and the J gene lost 5 bases, with 12 bases spanning the gap.

This clonotype originated in an adult with rheumatoid arthritis. The genes are TRBV7-2 and TRBJ2-7; the D call may be TRBD1 or TRBD2 (5 bases each). Sequencing input: CD8+ T cells sorted from blood. The CDR3 is CASSLGGMRDEQYF. The CDR3 DNA reads TGTGCCAGCAGCTTAGGGGGGATGCGGGACGAGCAGTACTTC.